These T cell receptor beta chains were read from a single sample in a study of vaccination and CD4 T cells after COVID-19. TCRdb reanalysed the PCR reads using MiXCR and keeps one entry per CDR3 protein. The sample lists about 11,000 distinct CDR3 sequences, 30% to 35% occurring once. These TCRs are of unknown antigen specificity. The material was CD4+ T cells from blood, cultured in vitro, obtained after SARS-CoV-2 vaccination. The origin of the receptors is a human donor who had recovered from COVID-19. Each CDR3 is given with its conserved first and last residue. Each record gives: CDR3 length, D gene, J gene, clone size, V gene, CDR3 DNA, CDR3 protein. The D gene is left open where the match is weak. Clone size, where shown, is once, few, many, or a class for clones that have expanded.

16 | TRBD2 | TRBJ2-1 | few | TRBV7-2 | TGTGCCAGCAGCTTAGAGGGGACTAGCGGGAGGAATGAGCAGTTCTTC | CASSLEGTSGRNEQFF
13 | NA | TRBJ1-6 | NA | TRBV7-2 | TGTGCCAGCAGCCCCGGGCCCGGCCGGGCCCTCCACTTT | CASSPGPGRALHF
16 | NA | TRBJ1-1 | few | TRBV6-1 | TGTGCCAGCAAATTAGCGGGACCCTCAGCGGGCACTGAAGCTTTCTTT | CASKLAGPSAGTEAFF
14 | NA | TRBJ1-1 | NA | TRBV11-2 | TGTGCCAGCAGCTTAACAGGGCGGGCGGGTGAAGCTCTCTTT | CASSLTGRAGEALF
13 | NA | TRBJ2-3 | few | TRBV20-1 | TGCAGTGCCCGGTGGGGTAGCACAGATACGCAGTATTTT | CSARWGSTDTQYF
12 | NA | TRBJ1-2 | few | TRBV7-9 | TGTGCCAGCAGCCACGGCGAATATGGCTACACCTTC | CASSHGEYGYTF
14 | NA | TRBJ2-1 | NA | TRBV24-1 | TGTGCCACCAGTAAACAGCGGAGCAACAATGAGCAGTTCTTC | CATSKQRSNNEQFF
14 | NA | TRBJ1-5 | NA | TRBV7-2 | TGTGCCAGCAGCTTAGGAGGGGTAACTCAGCCCCAGCATTTT | CASSLGGVTQPQHF
17 | TRBD1 | TRBJ2-2 | few | TRBV20-1 | TGCAGTGCTAGAGTAGGTGGGACAGGATTTCGGACCGGGGAGCTGTTTTTT | CSARVGGTGFRTGELFF
12 | NA | TRBJ1-6 | NA | TRBV5-1 | TGCGCCAGCAGCTTGTTGAATTCACCCCTCCACTTT | CASSLLNSPLHF
16 | TRBD1 | TRBJ2-7 | few | TRBV23-1 | TGCGCCAGCCCCCATTTCCAGGGGGCCCCCTCCTACGAGCAGTACTTC | CASPHFQGAPSYEQYF
14 | TRBD2 | TRBJ2-1 | NA | TRBV7-3 | TGTGCCAGCAGCTTAACTGGGACTAGCGGTGAGCAGTTCTTC | CASSLTGTSGEQFF
11 | NA | TRBJ2-7 | NA | TRBV11-1 | TGTGCCAGCCGACAGGGAGGCGAGCAGTACTTC | CASRQGGEQYF
15 | TRBD2 | TRBJ2-1 | NA | TRBV20-1 | TGCAGTGCTAGGGGTTCCGGCGGGAGAAGCAATGAGCAGTTCTTC | CSARGSGGRSNEQFF
14 | TRBD2 | TRBJ2-5 | NA | TRBV19 | TGTGCCAGTAGGCGGACTAGCGGGAGTGAGACCCAGTACTTC | CASRRTSGSETQYF
13 | NA | TRBJ2-2 | NA | TRBV7-3 | TGTGCCAGCAGTCCCCCGGCTACCGGGGAGCTGTTTTTT | CASSPPATGELFF
15 | NA | TRBJ1-5 | NA | TRBV7-9 | TGTGCCAGCAGCTTGGGCCCCCGGAGCAATCAGCCCCAGCATTTT | CASSLGPRSNQPQHF
15 | NA | TRBJ1-1 | NA | TRBV6-1 | TGTGCCAGCAGTGACCCCCAGGGGTGGGACACTGAAGCTTTCTTT | CASSDPQGWDTEAFF
13 | NA | TRBJ2-3 | few | TRBV6-2/TRBV6-3 | TGTGCCAGCAGGGAGGGAAGAACAGATACGCAGTATTTT | CASREGRTDTQYF
16 | NA | TRBJ2-2 | few | TRBV20-1 | TGCAGTGCTAGAAGCCCGGGACGGACTTTTTCCGGGGAGCTGTTTTTT | CSARSPGRTFSGELFF
16 | TRBD1 | TRBJ1-1 | NA | TRBV20-1 | TGCAGTGCTAGAGAGCCCCTTAACAGGGGGAACACTGAAGCTTTCTTT | CSAREPLNRGNTEAFF
14 | NA | TRBJ2-7 | NA | TRBV18 | TGTGCCAGCTCACCATGGCAGGAAGCCTACGAGCAGTACTTC | CASSPWQEAYEQYF
16 | TRBD1 | TRBJ1-2 | NA | TRBV7-2 | TGTGCCAGCAGCCCCCTTCCCAGGGGGCGGGACTATGGCTACACCTTC | CASSPLPRGRDYGYTF
15 | TRBD2 | TRBJ2-1 | NA | TRBV27 | TGTGCCAGCAGTCCCAGGGAGGGCTCCTACAATGAGCAGTTCTTC | CASSPREGSYNEQFF
12 | NA | TRBJ1-1 | NA | TRBV29-1 | TGCAGCGTTGCCCCGGGTCCACTCGAAGCTTTCTTT | CSVAPGPLEAFF